The T cell receptor (beta chain) under discussion was sequenced for a study of control samples from healthy donors and cancer patients. The assay was immunoSEQ multiplex PCR, and TCRdb's table has in-frame clones only and misses some. The sample records 200,000 or so clones, roughly 94% being singletons. Sample: blood. The source is a man over 45 in good health.

The CDR3: CASSPARYQPQHF. DNA for the CDR3: TGTGCCAGCAGCCCGGCTAGGTATCAGCCCCAGCATTTT. The gene calls are TRBV3-1 (or the pseudogene TRBV3-2) and TRBJ1-5; D is unresolved. The CDR3 totals 13 residues. V gave up 4 bases and J gave up 5 bases, with 9 bases separating them. Germline V gene lookup returns CDR1 LGHDT and CDR2 YNNKEL (reference sequence).